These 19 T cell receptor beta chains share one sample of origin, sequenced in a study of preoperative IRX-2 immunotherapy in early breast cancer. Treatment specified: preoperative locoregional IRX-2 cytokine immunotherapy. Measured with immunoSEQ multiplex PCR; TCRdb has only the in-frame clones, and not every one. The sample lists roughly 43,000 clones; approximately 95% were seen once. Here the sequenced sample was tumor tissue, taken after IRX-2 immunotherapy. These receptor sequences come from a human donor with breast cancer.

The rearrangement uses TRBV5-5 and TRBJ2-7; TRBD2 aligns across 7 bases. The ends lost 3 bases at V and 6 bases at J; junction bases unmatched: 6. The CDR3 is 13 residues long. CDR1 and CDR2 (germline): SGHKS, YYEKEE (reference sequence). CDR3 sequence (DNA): TGTGCCAGCAGCTCCAACTGGGGGGGCGAGCAGTACTTC. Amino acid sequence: CASSSNWGGEQYF.

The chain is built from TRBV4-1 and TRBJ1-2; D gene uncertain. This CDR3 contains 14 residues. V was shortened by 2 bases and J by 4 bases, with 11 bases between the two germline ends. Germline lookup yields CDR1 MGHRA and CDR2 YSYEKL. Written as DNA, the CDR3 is TGCGCCAGCAGCCAACCGATGCTGACCTATGGCTACACCTTC. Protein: CASSQPMLTYGYTF.

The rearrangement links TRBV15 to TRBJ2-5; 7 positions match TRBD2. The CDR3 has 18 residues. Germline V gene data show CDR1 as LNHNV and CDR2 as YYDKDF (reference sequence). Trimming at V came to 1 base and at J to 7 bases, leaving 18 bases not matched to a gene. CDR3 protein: CATSRGGGTSRSRGTQYF. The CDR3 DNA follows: TGTGCCACCAGCAGAGGGGGGGGTACTAGCAGGAGTCGGGGGACCCAGTACTTC. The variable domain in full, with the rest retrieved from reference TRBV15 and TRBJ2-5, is DAMVIQNPRYQVTQFGKPVTLSCSQTLNHNVMYWYQQKSSQAPKLLFHYYDKDFNNEADTPDNFQSRRPNTSFCFLDIRSPGLGDTAMYLCATSRGGGTSRSRGTQYFGPGTRLLVL.

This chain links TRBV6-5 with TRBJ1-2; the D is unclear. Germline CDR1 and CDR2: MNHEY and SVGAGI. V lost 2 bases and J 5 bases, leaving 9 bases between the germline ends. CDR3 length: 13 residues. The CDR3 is CASSYGPGYGYTF. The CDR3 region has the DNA TGTGCCAGCAGTTACGGACCGGGATATGGCTACACCTTC.

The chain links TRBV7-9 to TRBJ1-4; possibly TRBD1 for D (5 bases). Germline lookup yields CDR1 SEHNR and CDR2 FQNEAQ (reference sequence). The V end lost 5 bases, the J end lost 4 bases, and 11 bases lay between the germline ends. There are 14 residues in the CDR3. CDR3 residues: CASSPDGHNEKLFF. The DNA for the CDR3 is TGTGCCAGCAGCCCCGACGGACATAATGAAAAACTGTTTTTT.

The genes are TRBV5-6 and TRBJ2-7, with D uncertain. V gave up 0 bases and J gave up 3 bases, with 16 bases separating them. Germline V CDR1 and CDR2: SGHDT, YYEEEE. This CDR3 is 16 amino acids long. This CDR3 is CASSLGIVGLIYEQYF. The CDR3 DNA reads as TGTGCCAGCAGCTTGGGTATTGTGGGGTTAATCTACGAGCAGTACTTC. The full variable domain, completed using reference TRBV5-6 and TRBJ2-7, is DAGVTQSPTHLIKTRGQQVTLRCSPKSGHDTVSWYQQALGQGPQFIFQYYEEEERQRGNFPDRFSGHQFPNYSSELNVNALLLGDSALYLCASSLGIVGLIYEQYFGPGTRLTVT.

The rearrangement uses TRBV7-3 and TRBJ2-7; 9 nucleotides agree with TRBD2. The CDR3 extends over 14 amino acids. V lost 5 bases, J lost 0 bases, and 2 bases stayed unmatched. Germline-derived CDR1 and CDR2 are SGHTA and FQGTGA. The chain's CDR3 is CASSQRGDSYEQYF. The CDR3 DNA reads TGTGCCAGCAGCCAGCGGGGGGACTCCTACGAGCAGTACTTC.

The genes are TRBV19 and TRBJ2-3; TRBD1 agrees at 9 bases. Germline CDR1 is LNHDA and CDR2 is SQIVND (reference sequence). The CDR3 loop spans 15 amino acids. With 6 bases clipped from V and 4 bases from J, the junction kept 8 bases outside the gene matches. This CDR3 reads CASSRADRGPDTQYF. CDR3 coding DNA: TGTGCCAGTAGCCGGGCGGACAGGGGTCCAGATACGCAGTATTTT.

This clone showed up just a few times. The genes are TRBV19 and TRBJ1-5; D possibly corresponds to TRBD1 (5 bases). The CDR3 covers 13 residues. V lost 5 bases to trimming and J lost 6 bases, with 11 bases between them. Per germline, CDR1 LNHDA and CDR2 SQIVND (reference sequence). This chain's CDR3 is CASSGPGIQPQHF. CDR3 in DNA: TGTGCCAGTAGTGGGCCAGGGATTCAGCCCCAGCATTTT.

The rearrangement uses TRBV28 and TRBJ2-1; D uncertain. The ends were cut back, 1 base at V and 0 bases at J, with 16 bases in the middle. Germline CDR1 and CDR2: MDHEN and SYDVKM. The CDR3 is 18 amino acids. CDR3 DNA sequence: TGTGCCAGCAGTTTATACGGCCTCCCGCCGAGCTCCTACAATGAGCAGTTCTTC. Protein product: CASSLYGLPPSSYNEQFF.

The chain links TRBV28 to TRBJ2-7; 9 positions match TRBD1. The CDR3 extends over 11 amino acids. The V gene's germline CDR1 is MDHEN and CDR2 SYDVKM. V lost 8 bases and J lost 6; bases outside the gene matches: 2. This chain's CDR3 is CASRQGGEQYF. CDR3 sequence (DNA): TGTGCCAGCCGACAGGGGGGCGAGCAGTACTTC.

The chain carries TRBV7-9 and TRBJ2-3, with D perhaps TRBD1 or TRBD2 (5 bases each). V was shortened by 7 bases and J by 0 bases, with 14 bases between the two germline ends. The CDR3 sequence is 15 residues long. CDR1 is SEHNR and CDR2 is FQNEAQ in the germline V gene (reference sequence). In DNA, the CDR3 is TGTGCCAGCAACATAGGGACGATTAGCACAGATACGCAGTATTTT. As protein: CASNIGTISTDTQYF.

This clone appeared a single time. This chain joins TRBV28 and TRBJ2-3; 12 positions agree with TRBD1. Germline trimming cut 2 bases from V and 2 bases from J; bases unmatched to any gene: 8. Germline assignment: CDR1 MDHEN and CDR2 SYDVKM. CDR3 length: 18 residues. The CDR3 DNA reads TGTGCCAGCAGTTTAGCCGGGACAGGGGGCGCCTCCACAGATACGCAGTATTTT. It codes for CASSLAGTGGASTDTQYF.

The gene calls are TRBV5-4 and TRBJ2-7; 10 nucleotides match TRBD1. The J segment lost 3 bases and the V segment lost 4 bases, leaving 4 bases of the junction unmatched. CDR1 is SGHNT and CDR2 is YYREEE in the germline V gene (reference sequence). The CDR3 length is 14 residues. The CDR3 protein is CASSQDRGNYEQYF. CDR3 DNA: TGTGCCAGCAGCCAGGACAGGGGGAACTACGAGCAGTACTTC.

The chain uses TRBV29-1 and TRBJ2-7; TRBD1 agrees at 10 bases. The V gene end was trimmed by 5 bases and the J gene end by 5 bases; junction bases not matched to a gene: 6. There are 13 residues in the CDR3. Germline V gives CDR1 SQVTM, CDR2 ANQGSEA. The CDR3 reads CSVNDRGLNEQYF. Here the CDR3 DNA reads TGCAGCGTTAACGACAGGGGGCTAAACGAGCAGTACTTC.

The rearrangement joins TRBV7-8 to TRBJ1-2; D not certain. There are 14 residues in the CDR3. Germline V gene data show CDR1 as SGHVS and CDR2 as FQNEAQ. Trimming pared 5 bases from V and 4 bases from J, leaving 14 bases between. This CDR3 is CASSAWAGPYGYTF. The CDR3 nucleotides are TGTGCCAGCAGCGCATGGGCAGGCCCCTATGGCTACACCTTC.

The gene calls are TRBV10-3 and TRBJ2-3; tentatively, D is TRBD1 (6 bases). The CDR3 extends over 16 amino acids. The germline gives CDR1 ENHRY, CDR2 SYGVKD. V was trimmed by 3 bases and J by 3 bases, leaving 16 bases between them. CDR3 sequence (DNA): TGTGCCATCAGTGACCCGGTCGGGCAGGGGACAGATACGCAGTATTTT. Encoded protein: CAISDPVGQGTDTQYF.

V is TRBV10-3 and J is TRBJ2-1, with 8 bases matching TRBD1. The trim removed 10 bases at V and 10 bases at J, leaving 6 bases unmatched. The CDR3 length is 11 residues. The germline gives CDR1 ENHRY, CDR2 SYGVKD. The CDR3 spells CATRQGTEQFF. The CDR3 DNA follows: TGTGCCACCCGACAGGGGACGGAGCAGTTCTTC.

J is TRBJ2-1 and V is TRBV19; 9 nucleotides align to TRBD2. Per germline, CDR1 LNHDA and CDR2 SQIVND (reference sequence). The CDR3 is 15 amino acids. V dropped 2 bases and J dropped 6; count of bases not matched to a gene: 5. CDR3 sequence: CASSIIAGERNEQFF. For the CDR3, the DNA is TGTGCCAGTAGTATAATAGCGGGAGAACGCAATGAGCAGTTCTTC.